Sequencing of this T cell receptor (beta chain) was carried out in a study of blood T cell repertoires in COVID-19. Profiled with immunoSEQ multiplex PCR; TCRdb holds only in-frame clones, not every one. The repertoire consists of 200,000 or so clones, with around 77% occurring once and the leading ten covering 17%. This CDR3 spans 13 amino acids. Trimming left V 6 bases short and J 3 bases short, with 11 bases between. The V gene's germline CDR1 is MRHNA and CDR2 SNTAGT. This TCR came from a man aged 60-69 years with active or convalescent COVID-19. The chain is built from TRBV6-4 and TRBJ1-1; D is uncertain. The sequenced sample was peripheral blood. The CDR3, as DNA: TGTGCCAGCAGGAGAGAGGCCCACACTGAAGCTTTCTTT. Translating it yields CASRREAHTEAFF.